Listed below are T cell receptor beta chains from one sample, sequenced in a study of T cell repertoires in cytomegalovirus infection. TCRdb redid the calling of the reads with MiXCR, one entry per CDR3 protein. This table has a few hundred thousand distinct CDR3 sequences, 26% appearing once. The sequenced material came from PBMCs. The receptors were sampled from a human donor in good health (CMV status not recorded). Some clones in this sample may be carry-over from other donors' samples. Each CDR3 is given with its conserved first and last residue. D genes are given only for firm matches. For some rows the clone size is stated as once, few or many, or as a class when expanded; others skip it.

j_gene	v_gene	d_gene	abundance	CDR3aa	CDR3nt
TRBJ2-5	TRBV4-2	NA	NA	CASSQSDGNVLAQYF	TGTGCCAGCAGCCAATCCGATGGTAACGTTTTGGCCCAGTACTTC
TRBJ2-1	TRBV4-1	TRBD2	few	CASSQPWTSASFNEQFF	TGCGCCAGCAGCCAACCGTGGACTAGCGCTTCGTTTAATGAGCAGTTCTTC
TRBJ2-3	TRBV12-3/TRBV12-4	TRBD2	many	CASTWAGGPGDTQYF	TGTGCCAGCACCTGGGCGGGAGGGCCGGGAGATACGCAGTATTTT
TRBJ1-5	TRBV29-1	NA	NA	CSVEGRPACDQPQHF	TGCAGCGTTGAAGGTCGGCCGGCTTGCGATCAGCCCCAGCATTTT
TRBJ2-6	TRBV27	TRBD1	NA	CASSTPQGPGANVLTF	TGTGCCAGCAGTACCCCACAGGGGCCTGGGGCCAACGTCCTGACTTTC
TRBJ1-2	TRBV7-2	TRBD1	many	CASSLEAGGDLNYGYTF	TGTGCCAGCAGCTTAGAGGCAGGGGGCGACCTTAACTATGGCTACACCTTC
TRBJ2-3	TRBV6-1	TRBD2	NA	CASSGVAGGFPDTQYF	TGTGCCAGCAGTGGGGTAGCGGGAGGATTCCCAGATACGCAGTATTTT
TRBJ2-3	TRBV7-2	NA	many	CASSQLGLTDTQYF	TGTGCCAGCAGCCAACTGGGCCTCACAGATACGCAGTATTTT
TRBJ2-5	TRBV20-1	TRBD1	few	CSAMLTRTGQETQYF	TGCAGTGCTATGCTAACCCGGACAGGACAAGAGACCCAGTACTTC
TRBJ1-4	TRBV7-2	NA	many	CASSLGPRNNEKLFF	TGTGCCAGCAGCTTAGGGCCGAGAAATAATGAAAAACTGTTTTTT
TRBJ2-7	TRBV20-1	TRBD2	once	CSAREPGGYEQYF	TGCAGTGCTAGAGAGCCGGGGGGATACGAGCAGTACTTC
TRBJ1-5	TRBV5-6	NA	NA	CASSKTDSAINNQPQHF	TGTGCCAGCAGCAAAACGGACAGCGCTATTAACAATCAGCCCCAGCATTTT
TRBJ1-2	TRBV7-2	NA	NA	CASSLIGAVGGYTF	TGTGCCAGCAGCCTCATAGGGGCCGTCGGAGGCTACACCTTC
TRBJ2-5	TRBV7-2	NA	many	CASSLKPETQYF	TGTGCCAGCAGCTTAAAACCGGAGACCCAGTACTTC
TRBJ2-3	TRBV27	TRBD1	NA	CASSPTPDRGLDTQYF	TGTGCCAGCAGTCCAACCCCGGACAGGGGTTTGGATACGCAGTATTTT
TRBJ1-6	TRBV27	NA	NA	CASSPMEVSPLHF	TGTGCCAGCAGTCCGATGGAGGTTTCACCCCTCCACTTT
TRBJ2-1	TRBV5-5	NA	NA	CASNVAESSYNEQFF	TGTGCCAGCAATGTGGCGGAAAGCTCCTACAATGAGCAGTTCTTC
TRBJ2-1	TRBV20-1	NA	NA	CSARDHSGQGNEQFF	TGCAGTGCTAGAGATCATTCGGGGCAGGGCAATGAGCAGTTCTTC
TRBJ2-1	TRBV7-2	NA	many	CASSPHQAGPSYNEQFF	TGTGCCAGCAGCCCCCACCAGGCGGGACCCTCCTACAATGAGCAGTTCTTC
TRBJ2-7	TRBV27	TRBD2	NA	CASSSFPAQLGLAGGYEQYF	TGTGCCAGCAGTTCCTTCCCAGCCCAACTTGGGTTGGCGGGAGGTTACGAGCAGTACTTC
TRBJ2-7	TRBV3-1	TRBD2	NA	CASRANSSGAPYEQYF	TGTGCCAGCAGGGCGAACTCTAGCGGGGCGCCCTACGAGCAGTACTTC
TRBJ2-5	TRBV12-5	NA	NA	CASERSWQGGGETQYF	TGTGCTAGCGAACGGAGTTGGCAGGGGGGAGGAGAGACCCAGTACTTC
TRBJ2-3	TRBV4-1	TRBD2	NA	CASNSGLADTDTQYF	TGCGCCAGCAACTCAGGACTAGCGGACACAGATACGCAGTATTTT
TRBJ2-1	TRBV2	NA	NA	CASSEGQASYNEQFF	TGTGCCAGCAGTGAAGGACAGGCTTCCTACAATGAGCAGTTCTTC
TRBJ2-5	TRBV7-6	TRBD2	many	CASSPGLAFRETQYF	TGTGCCAGCAGCCCGGGACTAGCTTTTAGAGAGACCCAGTACTTC
TRBJ1-2	TRBV12-3/TRBV12-4	NA	NA	CASSARDGDYGYTF	TGTGCCAGCAGTGCTCGGGACGGTGACTATGGCTACACCTTC
TRBJ1-6	TRBV10-3	NA	many	CAISESTYNSPLHF	TGTGCCATCAGTGAGTCGACGTATAATTCACCCCTCCACTTT
TRBJ2-5	TRBV29-1	NA	few	CSVRGRARETQYF	TGCAGCGTCCGAGGCAGGGCACGAGAGACCCAGTACTTC
TRBJ2-3	TRBV28	NA	few	CASRRGTFTDTQYF	TGTGCCAGCAGACGAGGGACTTTCACAGATACGCAGTATTTT
TRBJ2-4	TRBV28	NA	few	CASSPTPQGNIQYF	TGTGCCAGCAGCCCGACGCCTCAAGGAAACATTCAGTACTTC
TRBJ2-7	TRBV6-5	TRBD1	NA	CASSYGTGEYEQYF	TGTGCCAGCAGTTATGGGACAGGGGAGTACGAGCAGTACTTC
TRBJ2-1	TRBV6-1	NA	NA	CATSFEEKQFF	TGTGCCACCTCTTTCGAGGAAAAGCAGTTCTTC
TRBJ1-2	TRBV29-1	NA	NA	CSVDAALQWSGYTF	TGCAGCGTTGATGCCGCACTCCAATGGAGTGGCTACACCTTC
TRBJ2-4	TRBV7-2	NA	many	CASSSGSSEAKNIQYF	TGTGCCAGCAGCTCGGGGTCTAGTGAAGCCAAAAACATTCAGTACTTC
TRBJ2-6	TRBV27	TRBD1	once	CASSVQGAGANVLTF	TGTGCCAGCAGCGTACAGGGGGCTGGGGCCAACGTCCTGACTTTC
TRBJ2-3	TRBV2	NA	NA	CASSEMVDTQYF	TGTGCCAGCAGTGAAATGGTGGATACGCAGTATTTT
TRBJ2-2	TRBV7-2	NA	many	CASRTGTGSGGELFF	TGTGCCAGCAGAACCGGGACGGGCAGTGGCGGGGAGCTGTTTTTT
TRBJ1-2	TRBV15	TRBD1	NA	CATSAWTGNYGYTF	TGTGCCACCAGCGCCTGGACAGGGAACTATGGCTACACCTTC
TRBJ2-1	TRBV20-1	NA	NA	CSARPQGEQFF	TGCAGTGCTAGACCTCAGGGGGAGCAGTTCTTC
TRBJ2-6	TRBV2	NA	NA	CASSVTGALGANVLTF	TGTGCCAGCAGCGTGACGGGGGCGCTTGGGGCCAACGTCCTGACTTTC
TRBJ1-1	TRBV10-3	NA	few	CAIRWGMNTEAFF	TGTGCCATCAGATGGGGAATGAACACTGAAGCTTTCTTT
TRBJ1-1	TRBV24-1	TRBD1	few	CATSDSTGANTEAFF	TGTGCCACCAGTGACTCTACAGGGGCGAACACTGAAGCTTTCTTT
TRBJ2-2	TRBV20-1	TRBD2	NA	CSARGGSGRFCLTGELFF	TGCAGTGCTAGAGGGGGTAGCGGGAGGTTCTGTCTCACCGGGGAGCTGTTTTTT
TRBJ1-5	TRBV12-3/TRBV12-4	TRBD1	NA	CASSFQGVNQPQHF	TGTGCCAGCAGTTTCCAGGGGGTCAATCAGCCCCAGCATTTT
TRBJ1-1	TRBV6-2/TRBV6-3	NA	few	CASSYRDNTEAFF	TGTGCCAGCAGTTACAGGGACAACACTGAAGCTTTCTTT
TRBJ2-1	TRBV6-2/TRBV6-3	NA	few	CASSYPHEQFF	TGTGCCAGCAGTTACCCCCATGAGCAGTTCTTC
TRBJ2-7	TRBV25-1	NA	few	CASSEPRGGSDYEQYF	TGTGCCAGCAGTGAGCCTCGTGGGGGATCAGATTACGAGCAGTACTTC
TRBJ2-2	TRBV6-5	TRBD2	many	CASTRTSGSGGGELFF	TGTGCCAGCACCAGGACTAGCGGGAGTGGCGGCGGGGAGCTGTTTTTT